The clone carrying this TCR beta chain was seen many times. Its matching antigen is unknown. These data come from a study of T cell repertoires in cytomegalovirus infection. Study-wide points: HLA-C-restricted CMV clonotypes gave the most frequent clonotype in two of eight donors.

The germline V and J ends were trimmed by 2 bases and 0 bases, with 8 bases remaining between them. This CDR3 region has 14 residues. The germline gives CDR1 SGHNT, CDR2 YENEEA. TCRdb re-called the reads through MiXCR, storing one row per CDR3 protein. The sample has approximately 190,000 distinct CDR3 sequences, 8.5% to 10% seen once. The TCR was taken from a human donor in good health (CMV status not recorded). Some clones in this sample may be carry-over from other donors' samples. The sample was PBMCs. The chain carries TRBV11-3 and TRBJ2-7; D is unclear. CDR3 nucleotide sequence: TGTGCCAGCAGCTTAACACAGAACTCCTACGAGCAGTACTTC. Translation gives CASSLTQNSYEQYF.